The source of this T cell receptor beta chain is a study of blood T cell repertoires in COVID-19. Per the germline V gene, CDR1 is SGHTA and CDR2 is FQGNSA. V dropped 3 bases and J dropped 2 bases, with 13 bases sitting between them. This CDR3 has 15 residues. Original data processing: How many nucleated cells were present was estimated from reference gene primer amplification. Data came from immunoSEQ multiplex PCR; TCRdb stores just in-frame clones and leaves some out. V and J calls and clone size come straight from that table; D and trimming were deduced from the DNA. This table holds about 200,000 clones, around three quarters found once.

The sample comprised peripheral blood. V gene TRBV7-2 combines with J gene TRBJ1-1, with D tentatively TRBD1 (5 bases). This clonotype was obtained from a woman in her seventies with acute or convalescent COVID-19. The CDR3 DNA reads as TGTGCCAGCAGCTTTTCCTTGACAGTTAACACTGAAGCTTTCTTT. It translates to CASSFSLTVNTEAFF.